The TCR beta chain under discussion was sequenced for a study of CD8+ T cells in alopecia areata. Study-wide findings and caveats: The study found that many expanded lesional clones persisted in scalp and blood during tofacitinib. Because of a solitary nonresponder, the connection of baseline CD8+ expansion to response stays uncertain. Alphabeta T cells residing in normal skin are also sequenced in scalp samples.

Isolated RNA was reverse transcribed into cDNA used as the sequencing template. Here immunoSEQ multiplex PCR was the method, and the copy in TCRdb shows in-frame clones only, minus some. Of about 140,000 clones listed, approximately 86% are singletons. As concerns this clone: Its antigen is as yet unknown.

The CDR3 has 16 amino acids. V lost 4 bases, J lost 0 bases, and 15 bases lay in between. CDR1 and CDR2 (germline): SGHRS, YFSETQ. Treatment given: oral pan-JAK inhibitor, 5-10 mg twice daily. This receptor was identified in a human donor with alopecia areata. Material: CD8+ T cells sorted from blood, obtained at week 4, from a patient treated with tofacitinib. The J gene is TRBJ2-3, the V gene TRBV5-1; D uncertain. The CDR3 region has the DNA TGCGCCAGCAGCCAATCTCCTGAGACTAGCACAGATACGCAGTATTTT. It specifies CASSQSPETSTDTQYF.